This is a list of T cell receptor beta chains from one sample in a study of cytomegalovirus exposure and HLA in healthy donors. The table came from immunoSEQ multiplex PCR; TCRdb's copy has only in-frame clones and leaves some out. The sample yields around 90,000 clones, 80% seen once. The sequenced sample consisted of PBMCs. These TCRs come from a man younger than 45 in good health and CMV-seronegative. CDR3s include the opening cysteine and the closing phenylalanine or tryptophan. The order of the fields is clone size, V gene, J gene, CDR3 protein. Clone size is stated in some rows and not others, as once, few, many or a class when expanded.

>.|TRBV4-1|TRBJ2-1
CASSPRGGPSYNEQFF
>once|TRBV6-5|TRBJ2-7
CASSPRGNYEQYF
>once|TRBV27|TRBJ2-5
CASSRASQETQYF
>.|TRBV18|TRBJ2-5
CASSPLDREETQYF
>.|TRBV4-3|TRBJ1-1
CASSQQGPTEAFF
>.|TRBV5-1|TRBJ2-7
CASSRGSPYEQYF
>.|TRBV5-1|TRBJ2-5
CASSLAASGMETQYF
>.|TRBV18|TRBJ1-2
CASSPIQGSEDTF
>.|TRBV5-4|TRBJ1-1
CASRRRRRDTEAFF
>few|TRBV6-1|TRBJ1-1
CATNPGESYTEAFF
>.|TRBV28|TRBJ1-5
CASSFLRRRLSNQPQHF
>.|TRBV30|TRBJ1-1
CAYHRDRAEAFF
>.|TRBV18|TRBJ1-3
CASSPPGREAGNTIYF
>few|TRBV6-5|TRBJ2-7
CASSYGTGANEQYF
>.|TRBV7-2|TRBJ2-7
CASSLAGGTNYEQYF
>.|TRBV19|TRBJ2-2
CASSRTSFTGELFF
>.|TRBV19|TRBJ2-6
CASSTGYGANVLTF
>.|TRBV10-3|TRBJ2-7
CAISEKGQGGYEQYF
>.|TRBV30|TRBJ1-2
CAWTQDSRYGYTF
>.|TRBV5-1|TRBJ2-5
CASDPQGARETQYF
>.|TRBV7-2|TRBJ2-1
CASSLMTDYNEQFF
>.|TRBV10-3|TRBJ1-4
CAISEGGGNNEKLFF
>.|TRBV7-8|TRBJ1-2
CASSLALGIGDGYTF
>.|TRBV27|TRBJ2-2
CASRRTGGIGELFF
>.|TRBV4-2|TRBJ2-1
CASSPRQGGQFF
>.|TRBV2|TRBJ1-4
CASRDGQAKYEKLFF
>.|TRBV6-5|TRBJ1-5
CASSYDRNQPQHF
>few|TRBV10-3|TRBJ2-7
CAIKNLDSYEQYF
>.|TRBV7-9|TRBJ2-3
CASSLGTSLDTQYF
>.|TRBV12-2|TRBJ1-5
CASRLGGRGNQPQHF
>.|TRBV7-2|TRBJ2-5
CASSTPGQGETQYF
>.|TRBV25-1|TRBJ1-4
CASSEYIGRKNEKLFF
>.|TRBV19|TRBJ2-7
CASSRTSLTYEQYF
>once|TRBV5-1|TRBJ2-2
CASRSGQGMNTGELFF
>.|TRBV19|TRBJ2-7
CASSIQHRTYEQYF
>few|TRBV30|TRBJ2-7
CAWTLSGDSSYEQYF
>.|TRBV2|TRBJ2-7
CASSRSAGDYEQYF
>.|TRBV15|TRBJ2-6
CATSRGADSGANVLTF
>.|TRBV7-6|TRBJ2-1
CASSQGLAGHEQFF
>.|TRBV19|TRBJ2-5
CASSIRGAGETQYF
>.|TRBV19|TRBJ2-6
CAGSPAGPNSGANVLTF
>.|TRBV27|TRBJ2-7
CASSLGRGLTYEQYF
>.|TRBV30|TRBJ1-6
CAGTGTGTSPLHF
>.|TRBV5-4|TRBJ2-5
CASRGHSQETQYF
>.|TRBV25-1|TRBJ1-2
CASSEFADRADTF
>.|TRBV5-1|TRBJ1-1
CASSAGQMNTEAFF
>few|TRBV18|TRBJ2-5
CASSPISQETQYF
>.|TRBV5-8|TRBJ2-5
CASSLGTGKETQYF
>.|TRBV9|TRBJ1-3
CASSVVPLSSGNTIYF
>.|TRBV7-6|TRBJ1-4
CASSLGQGDNEKLFF
>.|TRBV25-1|TRBJ1-2
CASSEWGQGRFYTF
>few|TRBV5-4|TRBJ2-1
CASSFLRGRANNEQFF
>once|TRBV5-1|TRBJ2-2
CASRTSGGYTGELFF